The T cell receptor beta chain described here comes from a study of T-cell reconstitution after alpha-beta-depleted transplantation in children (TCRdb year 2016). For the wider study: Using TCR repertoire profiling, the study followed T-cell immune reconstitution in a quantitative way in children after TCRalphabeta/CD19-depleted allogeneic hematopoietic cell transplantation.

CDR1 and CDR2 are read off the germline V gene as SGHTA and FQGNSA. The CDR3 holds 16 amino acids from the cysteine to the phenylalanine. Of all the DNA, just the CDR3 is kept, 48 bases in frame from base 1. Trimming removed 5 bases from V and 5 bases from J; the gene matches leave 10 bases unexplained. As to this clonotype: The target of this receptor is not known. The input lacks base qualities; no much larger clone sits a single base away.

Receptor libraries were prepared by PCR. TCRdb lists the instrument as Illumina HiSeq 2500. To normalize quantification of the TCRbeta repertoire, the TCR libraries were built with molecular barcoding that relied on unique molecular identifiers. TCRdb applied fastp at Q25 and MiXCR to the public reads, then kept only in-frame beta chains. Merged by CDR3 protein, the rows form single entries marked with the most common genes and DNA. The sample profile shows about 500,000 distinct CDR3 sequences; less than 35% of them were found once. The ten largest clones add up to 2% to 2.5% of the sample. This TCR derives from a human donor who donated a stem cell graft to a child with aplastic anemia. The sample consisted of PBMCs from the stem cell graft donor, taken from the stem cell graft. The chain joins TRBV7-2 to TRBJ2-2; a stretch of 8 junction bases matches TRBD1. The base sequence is TGTGCCAGCAGCCCTCGTCAGGGGGCGGTTACCGGGGAGCTGTTTTTT. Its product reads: CASSPRQGAVTGELFF.